These T cell receptor beta chains were read from a single sample in a study of blood T cell repertoires in COVID-19. Produced via immunoSEQ multiplex PCR; TCRdb's table is partial and in-frame only. In the table there are over 140,000 clones, about three quarters of which are singletons. Source material: PBMCs or T cells enriched from blood (not recorded which). The receptor set was obtained from a woman in her 50s who had recovered from COVID-19. The CDR3 runs from the conserved cysteine through the conserved F or W. A D gene is named only where the DNA matches it firmly. Expanded clones are given a class, and other clones once, few, many or no size at all.

J gene	clone size	D gene	V gene	CDR3 protein	CDR3 DNA
TRBJ2-5	.	TRBD2	TRBV5-1	CASSTSGRSGETQYF	TGCGCCAGCAGTACTAGCGGGAGAAGTGGAGAGACCCAGTACTTC
TRBJ1-2	.	.	TRBV14	CASSQRGGGHVYGYTF	TGTGCCAGCAGCCAACGGGGAGGGGGTCACGTCTATGGCTACACCTTC
TRBJ1-2	.	.	TRBV9	CASSVVAGAGYGYTF	TGTGCCAGCAGCGTAGTTGCTGGTGCGGGCTATGGCTACACCTTC
TRBJ1-2	.	TRBD1	TRBV2	CASRTGARTYGYTF	TGTGCCAGCAGGACAGGGGCTCGAACTTATGGCTACACCTTC
TRBJ1-2	.	TRBD1	TRBV30	CAWSTDRGTGYTF	TGTGCCTGGAGTACTGACAGGGGGACAGGCTACACCTTC
TRBJ1-3	.	.	TRBV18	CASSPGTALSGNTIYF	TGTGCCAGCTCCCCCGGGACTGCCCTCTCTGGAAACACCATATATTTT
TRBJ1-2	.	.	TRBV6-5	CASSYSFGGGYGYTF	TGTGCCAGCAGTTACTCGTTCGGCGGGGGCTATGGCTACACCTTC
TRBJ2-1	few	.	TRBV5-1	CASSFQGTLGGEQFF	TGCGCCAGCAGCTTTCAGGGGACGTTAGGAGGTGAGCAGTTCTTC
TRBJ1-1	.	TRBD1	TRBV28	CASIIRGTGVTEAFF	TGTGCCAGCATCATAAGGGGGACAGGGGTGACTGAAGCTTTCTTT
TRBJ2-7	.	.	TRBV29-1	CSVEVAVGGSYEQYF	TGCAGCGTTGAAGTCGCTGTAGGGGGCTCCTACGAGCAGTACTTC
TRBJ2-1	.	.	TRBV4-1	CASSQDEDFQFF	TGCGCCAGCAGCCAAGATGAGGACTTCCAGTTCTTC
TRBJ2-1	.	.	TRBV5-8	CASSLLPGGSSYNEQFF	TGTGCCAGCAGCTTGCTACCGGGTGGGAGCTCCTACAATGAGCAGTTCTTC
TRBJ2-1	.	.	TRBV18	CASSRWGPENNEQFF	TGTGCCAGCTCACGGTGGGGGCCCGAGAACAATGAGCAGTTCTTC
TRBJ1-2	few	TRBD1	TRBV5-6	CASSSTGDVGYTF	TGTGCCAGCAGCTCGACAGGGGACGTTGGCTACACCTTC
TRBJ1-3	few	.	TRBV11-2	CASSLFRSSGNTIYF	TGTGCCAGCAGCTTATTCCGGAGCTCTGGAAACACCATATATTTT
TRBJ2-3	.	TRBD2	TRBV28	CASSLGSSGPDTQYF	TGTGCCAGCAGTTTAGGGTCTAGCGGCCCAGATACGCAGTATTTT
TRBJ1-2	once	.	TRBV5-1	CASSPQGREGGYTF	TGCGCCAGCAGCCCCCAAGGGAGAGAAGGGGGCTACACCTTC
TRBJ1-4	few	.	TRBV6-1	CASSETGSGNEKLFF	TGTGCCAGCAGTGAAACGGGCAGCGGGAATGAAAAACTGTTTTTT
TRBJ1-2	once	.	TRBV6-2/TRBV6-3	CASSYKEYGYTF	TGTGCCAGCAGTTATAAGGAGTATGGCTACACCTTC
TRBJ1-5	.	TRBD1	TRBV2	CASSGTGVTQPQHF	TGTGCCAGCAGTGGGACAGGGGTTACTCAGCCCCAGCATTTT
TRBJ1-1	.	.	TRBV28	CASTSGVNTEAFF	TGTGCCAGCACCTCCGGAGTGAACACTGAAGCTTTCTTT
TRBJ2-2	.	.	TRBV4-2	CASSQEVSANTGELFF	TGTGCCAGCAGCCAAGAGGTCAGCGCGAACACCGGGGAGCTGTTTTTT
TRBJ2-1	.	.	TRBV5-1	CASSFAGAFNEQFF	TGCGCCAGCAGCTTTGCGGGGGCATTCAATGAGCAGTTCTTC
TRBJ1-1	few	.	TRBV29-1	CSVGRYTEAFF	TGCAGCGTTGGCCGGTACACTGAAGCTTTCTTT
TRBJ2-3	.	TRBD2	TRBV5-1	CASSPPGLAPTDTQYF	TGCGCCAGCAGTCCCCCGGGACTAGCTCCGACAGATACGCAGTATTTT
TRBJ2-1	.	TRBD2	TRBV10-3	CAIGRGNEQFF	TGTGCCATAGGGCGGGGGAATGAGCAGTTCTTC
TRBJ1-2	.	.	TRBV4-2	CASSQGTAYGYTF	TGTGCCAGCAGCCAAGGGACAGCTTACGGCTACACCTTC
TRBJ1-3	.	TRBD1	TRBV5-1	CASSQDRGRSGNTIYF	TGCGCCAGCAGCCAGGACAGGGGTCGCTCTGGAAACACCATATATTTT
TRBJ2-1	.	TRBD2	TRBV10-1	CASSPTSGPYNEQFF	TGCGCCAGCAGCCCGACTAGCGGGCCCTACAATGAGCAGTTCTTC
TRBJ1-1	once	TRBD1	TRBV9	CASSAGQAFNTEAFF	TGTGCCAGCAGCGCCGGACAGGCTTTTAACACTGAAGCTTTCTTT
TRBJ2-7	.	TRBD2	TRBV3-1/TRBV3-2	CASISSGTSGTYEQYF	TGTGCCAGCATCTCCTCCGGGACTAGCGGAACCTACGAGCAGTACTTC
TRBJ2-5	.	.	TRBV5-1	CASSFGGRQETQYF	TGCGCCAGCAGCTTTGGCGGCCGTCAAGAGACCCAGTACTTC
TRBJ1-5	many	TRBD1	TRBV19	CASSGGQGSNQPQHF	TGTGCCAGTAGTGGGGGACAGGGGAGCAATCAGCCCCAGCATTTT
TRBJ1-2	few	TRBD1	TRBV10-3	CAISGPSLTGNYGYTF	TGTGCCATCAGTGGCCCCTCGTTGACAGGGAACTATGGCTACACCTTC
TRBJ2-7	.	.	TRBV7-9	CASSSYSGEQYF	TGTGCCAGCAGCTCCTACTCGGGGGAGCAGTACTTC
TRBJ1-2	.	.	TRBV15	CATSRDAGYGYTF	TGTGCCACCAGCAGAGATGCGGGCTATGGCTACACCTTC
TRBJ2-6	once	.	TRBV19	CASSMGGVTGANVLTF	TGTGCCAGTAGTATGGGTGGAGTAACTGGGGCCAACGTCCTGACTTTC
TRBJ2-7	.	.	TRBV5-6	CASSLQVSAGEQYF	TGTGCCAGCAGCTTACAGGTTTCTGCTGGGGAGCAGTACTTC
TRBJ2-7	few	TRBD1	TRBV2	CASSEFGTGTYEQYF	TGTGCCAGCAGTGAATTTGGGACAGGGACCTACGAGCAGTACTTC
TRBJ2-2	.	.	TRBV28	CASSRSGNTGELFF	TGTGCCAGCAGTCGGTCCGGTAACACCGGGGAGCTGTTTTTT
TRBJ1-4	few	.	TRBV4-1	CASSLTTTNEKLFF	TGCGCCAGCAGCCTCACCACTACTAATGAAAAACTGTTTTTT
TRBJ2-5	once	.	TRBV11-2	CASSFLAHGTQDQETQYF	TGTGCCAGCAGCTTCCTCGCACACGGGACTCAAGACCAAGAGACCCAGTACTTC
TRBJ1-6	.	.	TRBV5-5	CASSFARGTLDSPLHF	TGTGCCAGCAGCTTTGCAAGAGGGACACTCGATTCACCCCTCCACTTT
TRBJ2-2	once	.	TRBV7-9	CASEVGDTGELFF	TGTGCCAGTGAGGTAGGGGACACCGGGGAGCTGTTTTTT
TRBJ1-1	.	.	TRBV28	CASSLTQPMNTEAFF	TGTGCCAGCAGTTTAACACAGCCGATGAACACTGAAGCTTTCTTT
TRBJ1-1	.	.	TRBV13	CASSSGRNTEAFF	TGTGCCAGCAGCTCCGGGAGGAACACTGAAGCTTTCTTT
TRBJ1-1	.	.	TRBV20-1	CSARSRDSPFF	TGCAGTGCTAGATCCCGGGACTCCCCTTTCTTT
TRBJ2-7	.	.	TRBV6-1	CASSELGGALAEQYF	TGTGCCAGCAGTGAATTGGGTGGGGCCCTGGCCGAGCAGTACTTC